Following are 2 T cell receptor beta chains from one sample sequenced in a study of blood T cell repertoires in COVID-19. Some clones are missing from TCRdb's copy, which holds only in-frame ones; the method was immunoSEQ multiplex PCR. The data hold approximately 290,000 clones, with 80% to 85% observed a single time. The sequenced sample consisted of peripheral blood. The receptors were gathered from a person aged 70 to 85 with COVID-19, enrolled during active disease.

V is TRBV6-6 and J is TRBJ2-7, with TRBD1 matching 8 bases. V dropped 6 bases and J dropped 4; count of bases not matched to a gene: 5. The germline CDR1 and CDR2 sequences are MNHNY and SVGAGI (reference sequence). This CDR3 contains 13 residues. For the CDR3, the DNA is TGTGCCAGCAGGCCAGGGGGCGGGTACGAGCAGTACTTC. This encodes CASRPGGGYEQYF.

The chain recombines TRBV7-2 with TRBJ2-2, with 7 positions matching TRBD2. CDR3 length equals 14 residues. The germline gives CDR1 SGHTA, CDR2 FQGNSA. The ends lost 5 bases at V and 3 bases at J; junction bases unmatched: 3. The DNA of the CDR3 is TGTGCCAGCAGCCCGCGGGAGCACACCGGGGAGCTGTTTTTT. This encodes CASSPREHTGELFF.